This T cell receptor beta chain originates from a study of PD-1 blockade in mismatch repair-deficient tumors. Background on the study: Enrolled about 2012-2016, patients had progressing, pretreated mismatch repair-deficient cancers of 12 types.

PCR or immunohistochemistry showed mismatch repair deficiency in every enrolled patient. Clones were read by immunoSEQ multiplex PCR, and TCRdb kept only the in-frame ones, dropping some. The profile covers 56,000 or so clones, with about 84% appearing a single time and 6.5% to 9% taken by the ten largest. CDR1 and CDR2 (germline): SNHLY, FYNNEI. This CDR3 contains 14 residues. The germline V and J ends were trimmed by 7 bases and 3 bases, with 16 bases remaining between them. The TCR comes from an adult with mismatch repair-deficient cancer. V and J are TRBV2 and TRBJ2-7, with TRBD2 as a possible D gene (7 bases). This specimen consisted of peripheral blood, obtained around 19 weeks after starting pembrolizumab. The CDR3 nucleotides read TGTGCCAGCACCGCTCGGGGGGCGATCTACGAGCAGTACTTC. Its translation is CASTARGAIYEQYF.